This T cell receptor beta chain was captured by sequencing in a study of beta chain features in type 1 diabetes. The sequenced template was cDNA made from the entire isolated RNA. Clones were read by immunoSEQ multiplex PCR, and TCRdb kept only the in-frame ones, dropping some. The table records roughly 340,000 clones, roughly 14% of them present only once. Notes on the study in general: Type 1 diabetes patients showed a moderate but significant shortening of TCRB CDR3s in all four CD4+ subsets. Patients showed naive, central memory and Treg TCRB repertoires that appeared more similar than those of healthy donors.

Of note for this clone: The antigen is not known.

The sequence derives from a woman between 18 and 30 years old with type 1 diabetes. The sample consisted of naive CD4+ T cells from blood.

CDR3 residues: CATRLAGARNTQYF. For the CDR3, the DNA is TGTGCCACCCGACTAGCGGGAGCGCGTAATACGCAGTATTTT. The chain has TRBV19 and TRBJ2-3, with 12 bases aligning to TRBD2. Germline V lookup: CDR1 LNHDA, CDR2 SQIVND (reference sequence). There are 14 residues in the CDR3. Unmatched junction bases numbered 9, after V lost 10 bases and J lost 7 bases. Based on the CDR3 plus reference TRBV19 and TRBJ2-3, the full variable domain is DGGITQSPKYLFRKEGQNVTLSCEQNLNHDAMYWYRQDPGQGLRLIYYSQIVNDFQKGDIAEGYSVSREKKESFPLTVTSAQKNPTAFYLCATRLAGARNTQYFGPGTRLTVL.